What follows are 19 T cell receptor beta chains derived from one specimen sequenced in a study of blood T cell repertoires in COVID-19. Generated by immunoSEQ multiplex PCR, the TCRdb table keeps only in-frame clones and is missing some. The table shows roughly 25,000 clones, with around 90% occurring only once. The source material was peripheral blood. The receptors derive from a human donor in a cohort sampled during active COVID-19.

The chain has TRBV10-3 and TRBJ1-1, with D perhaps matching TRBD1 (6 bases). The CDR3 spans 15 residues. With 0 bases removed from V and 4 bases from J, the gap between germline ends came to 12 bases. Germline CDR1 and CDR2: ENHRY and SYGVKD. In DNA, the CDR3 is TGTGCCATCAGTGAGTCGACAGGACGGATCACTGAAGCTTTCTTT. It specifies CAISESTGRITEAFF.

The CDR3 region has the DNA TGCAGCGTTAGAGAGGGACTAGCGGCAGGACGGCAGTTCTTC. Its protein is CSVREGLAAGRQFF. V gene TRBV29-1 combines with J gene TRBJ2-1; TRBD2 aligns across 11 bases. Germline CDR1 and CDR2: SQVTM and ANQGSEA. This CDR3 has 14 residues. Trimming removed 5 bases from V and 12 bases from J; junction bases left unmatched: 12.

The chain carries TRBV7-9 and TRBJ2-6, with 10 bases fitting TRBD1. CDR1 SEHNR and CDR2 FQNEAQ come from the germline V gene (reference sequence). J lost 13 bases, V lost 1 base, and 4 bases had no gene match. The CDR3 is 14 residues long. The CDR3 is CASSLGQGAEVLTF. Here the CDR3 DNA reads TGTGCCAGCAGCTTAGGACAGGGGGCAGAAGTCCTGACTTTC.

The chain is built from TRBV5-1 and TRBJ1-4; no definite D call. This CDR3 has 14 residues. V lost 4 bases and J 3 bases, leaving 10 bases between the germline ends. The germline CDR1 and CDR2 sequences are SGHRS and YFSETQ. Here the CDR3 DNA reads TGCGCCAGCAGCGCAACAGCGGCTAATGAAAAACTGTTTTTT. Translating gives CASSATAANEKLFF.

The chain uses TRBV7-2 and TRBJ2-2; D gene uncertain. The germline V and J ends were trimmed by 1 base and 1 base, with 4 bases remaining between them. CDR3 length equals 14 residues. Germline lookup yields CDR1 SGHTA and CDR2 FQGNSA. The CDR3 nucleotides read TGTGCCAGCAGCTTAGGAGGGAACACCGGGGAGCTGTTTTTT. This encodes CASSLGGNTGELFF.

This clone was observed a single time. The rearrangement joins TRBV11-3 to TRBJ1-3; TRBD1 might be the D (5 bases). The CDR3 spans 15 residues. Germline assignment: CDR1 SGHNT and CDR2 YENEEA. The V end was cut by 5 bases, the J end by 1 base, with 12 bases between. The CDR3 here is CASSPNGTSGNTIYF. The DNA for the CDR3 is TGTGCCAGCAGCCCAAACGGGACTTCTGGAAACACCATATATTTT.

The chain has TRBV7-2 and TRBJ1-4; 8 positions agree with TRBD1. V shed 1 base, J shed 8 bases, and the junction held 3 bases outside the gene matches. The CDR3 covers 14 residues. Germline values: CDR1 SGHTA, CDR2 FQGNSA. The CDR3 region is CASSLDRGDEKLFF. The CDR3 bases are TGTGCCAGCAGCTTAGACAGGGGGGACGAAAAACTGTTTTTT. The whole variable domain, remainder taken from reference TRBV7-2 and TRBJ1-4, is GAGVSQSPSNKVTEKGKDVELRCDPISGHTALYWYRQSLGQGLEFLIYFQGNSAPDKSGLPSDRFSAERTGGSVSTLTIQRTQQEDSAVYLCASSLDRGDEKLFFGSGTQLSVL.

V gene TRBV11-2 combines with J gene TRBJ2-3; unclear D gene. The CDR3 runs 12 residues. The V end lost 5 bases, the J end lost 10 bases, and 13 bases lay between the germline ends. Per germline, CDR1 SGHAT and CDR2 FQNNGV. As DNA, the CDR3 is TGTGCCAGCAGCGCCATAGCAAGCGCGCAGTATTTT. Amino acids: CASSAIASAQYF.

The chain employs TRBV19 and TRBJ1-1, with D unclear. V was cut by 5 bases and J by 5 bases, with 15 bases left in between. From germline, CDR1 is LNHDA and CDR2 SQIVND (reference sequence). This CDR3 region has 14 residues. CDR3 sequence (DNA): TGTGCCAGTAGTGCCCTGGGTTTGAGGACTGAAGCTTTCTTT. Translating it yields CASSALGLRTEAFF.

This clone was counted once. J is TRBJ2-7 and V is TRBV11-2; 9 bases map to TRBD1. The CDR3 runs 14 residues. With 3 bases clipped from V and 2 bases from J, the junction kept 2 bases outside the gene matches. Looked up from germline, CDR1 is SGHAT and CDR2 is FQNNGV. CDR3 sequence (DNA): TGTGCCAGCAGCTTGACAGGGGGACCCTACGAGCAGTACTTC. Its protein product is CASSLTGGPYEQYF. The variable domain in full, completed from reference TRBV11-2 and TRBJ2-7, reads EAGVAQSPRYKIIEKRQSVAFWCNPISGHATLYWYQQILGQGPKLLIQFQNNGVVDDSQLPKDRFSAERLKGVDSTLKIQPAKLEDSAVYLCASSLTGGPYEQYFGPGTRLTVT.

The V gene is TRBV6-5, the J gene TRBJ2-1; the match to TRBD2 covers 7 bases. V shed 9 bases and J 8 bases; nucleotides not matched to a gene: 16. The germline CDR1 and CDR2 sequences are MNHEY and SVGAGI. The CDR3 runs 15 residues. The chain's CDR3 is CASYDFALGRDEQFF. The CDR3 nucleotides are TGTGCCAGTTACGACTTCGCCTTAGGGAGGGATGAGCAGTTCTTC.

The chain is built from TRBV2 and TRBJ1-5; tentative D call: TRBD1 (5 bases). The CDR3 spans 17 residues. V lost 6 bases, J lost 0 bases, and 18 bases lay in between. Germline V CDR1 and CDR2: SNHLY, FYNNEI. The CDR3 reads CASRPYQGSNSNQPQHF. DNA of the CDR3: TGTGCCAGCAGACCTTACCAGGGATCTAATAGCAATCAGCCCCAGCATTTT.

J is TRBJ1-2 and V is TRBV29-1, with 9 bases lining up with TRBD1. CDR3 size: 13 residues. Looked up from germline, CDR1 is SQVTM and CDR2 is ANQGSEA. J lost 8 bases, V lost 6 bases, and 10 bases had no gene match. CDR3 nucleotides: TGCAGCGTCGACGCCGGACAGGGGCAGGGCTACACCTTC. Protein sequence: CSVDAGQGQGYTF.

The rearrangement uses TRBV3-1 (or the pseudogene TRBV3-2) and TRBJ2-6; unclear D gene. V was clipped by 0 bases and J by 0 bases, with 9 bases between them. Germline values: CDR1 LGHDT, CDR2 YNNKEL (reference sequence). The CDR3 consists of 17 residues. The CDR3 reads CASSQDGRISGANVLTF. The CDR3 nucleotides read TGTGCCAGCAGCCAAGATGGCAGGATCTCTGGGGCCAACGTCCTGACTTTC.

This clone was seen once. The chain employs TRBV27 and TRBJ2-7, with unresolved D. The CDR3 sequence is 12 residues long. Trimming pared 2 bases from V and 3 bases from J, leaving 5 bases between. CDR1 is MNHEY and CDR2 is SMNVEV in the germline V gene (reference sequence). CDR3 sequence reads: CASSLPFYEQYF. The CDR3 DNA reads TGTGCCAGCAGTTTACCATTCTACGAGCAGTACTTC.

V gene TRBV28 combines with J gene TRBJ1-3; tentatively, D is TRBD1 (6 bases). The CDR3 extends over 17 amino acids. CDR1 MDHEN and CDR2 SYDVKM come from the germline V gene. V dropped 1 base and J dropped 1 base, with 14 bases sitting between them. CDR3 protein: CASSLSLNRASGNTIYF. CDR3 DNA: TGTGCCAGCAGTTTATCCCTCAACAGGGCGTCTGGAAACACCATATATTTT.

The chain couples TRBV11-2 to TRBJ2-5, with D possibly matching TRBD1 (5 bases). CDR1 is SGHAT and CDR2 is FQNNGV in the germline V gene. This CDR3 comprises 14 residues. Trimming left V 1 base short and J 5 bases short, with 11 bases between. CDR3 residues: CASSLGQGGETQYF. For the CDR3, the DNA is TGTGCCAGCAGCTTAGGCCAGGGTGGGGAGACCCAGTACTTC.

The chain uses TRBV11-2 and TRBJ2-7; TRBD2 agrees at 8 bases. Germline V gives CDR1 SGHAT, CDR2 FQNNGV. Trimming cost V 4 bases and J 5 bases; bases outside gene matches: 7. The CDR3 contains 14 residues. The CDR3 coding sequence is TGTGCCAGCAGCTATAGCGGGACCCCCCACGAGCAGTACTTC. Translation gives CASSYSGTPHEQYF.

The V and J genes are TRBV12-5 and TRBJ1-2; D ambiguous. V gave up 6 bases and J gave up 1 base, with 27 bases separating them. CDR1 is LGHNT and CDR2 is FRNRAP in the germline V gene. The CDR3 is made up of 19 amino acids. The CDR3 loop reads CASGPPPDRASRGNYGYTF. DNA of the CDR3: TGTGCTAGTGGCCCTCCCCCAGATCGAGCCTCCCGGGGTAACTATGGCTACACCTTC.